The table lists the clone carrying this TCR beta chain with many counts. In TCRdb, the RACE reads were re-called with MiXCR into one record per CDR3 protein. The sample has fewer than 40,000 distinct CDR3 sequences, around 5% seen once. The record originates from a study of human T cells and chemical hapten exposure. Regarding time point: healthy volunteer bleed at 6 weeks. It was unfractionated whole blood from which total RNA was extracted. Per the germline V gene, CDR1 is MNHNY and CDR2 is SVGAGI (reference sequence). Between the trimmed V and J ends, which lost 5 bases and 3 bases, there was a span of 13 bases. CDR3 length equals 14 residues.

The rearrangement joins TRBV6-6 to TRBJ2-5; D perhaps matches TRBD2 (6 bases). Sequencing used whole blood. This TCR was sampled from a human donor in good health. Some clones in this sample may be carry-over from other donors' samples. The CDR3 here is CASSGGVPEETQYF. DNA of the CDR3: TGTGCCAGCAGTGGCGGGGTTCCCGAAGAGACCCAGTACTTC.